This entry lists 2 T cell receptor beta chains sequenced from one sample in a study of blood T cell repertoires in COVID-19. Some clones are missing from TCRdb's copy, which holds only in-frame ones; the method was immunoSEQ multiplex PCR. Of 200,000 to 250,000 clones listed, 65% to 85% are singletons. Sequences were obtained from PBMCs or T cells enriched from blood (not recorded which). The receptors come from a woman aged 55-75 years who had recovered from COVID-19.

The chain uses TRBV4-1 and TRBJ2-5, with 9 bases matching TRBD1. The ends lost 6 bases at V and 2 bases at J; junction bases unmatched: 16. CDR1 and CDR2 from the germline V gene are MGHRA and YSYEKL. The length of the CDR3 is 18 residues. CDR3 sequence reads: CASSQQRTGATIQETQYF. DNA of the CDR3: TGCGCCAGCAGTCAACAAAGGACAGGGGCCACAATACAAGAGACCCAGTACTTC.

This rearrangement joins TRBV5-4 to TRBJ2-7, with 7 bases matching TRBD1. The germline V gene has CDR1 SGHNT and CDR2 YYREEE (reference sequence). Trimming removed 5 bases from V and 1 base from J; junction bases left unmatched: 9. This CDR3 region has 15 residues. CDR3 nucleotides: TGTGCCAGCAGTCGGAGTGACAGGGCATCCTACGAGCAGTACTTC. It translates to CASSRSDRASYEQYF.